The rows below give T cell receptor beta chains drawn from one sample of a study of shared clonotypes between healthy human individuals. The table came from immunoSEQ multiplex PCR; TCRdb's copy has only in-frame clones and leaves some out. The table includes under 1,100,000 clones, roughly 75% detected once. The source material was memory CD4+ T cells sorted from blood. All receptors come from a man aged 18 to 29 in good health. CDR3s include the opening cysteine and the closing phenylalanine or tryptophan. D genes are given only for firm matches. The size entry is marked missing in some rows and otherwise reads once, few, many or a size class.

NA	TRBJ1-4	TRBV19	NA	TGTGCCAGCAGAACCATGGGAGGTAATGAAAAACTGTTTTTT	CASRTMGGNEKLFF
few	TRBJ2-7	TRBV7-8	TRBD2	TGTGCCACCACTGGGACTAGCGGGATCAGCGGGACCTACGAGCAGTACTTC	CATTGTSGISGTYEQYF
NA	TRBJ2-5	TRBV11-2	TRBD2	TGTGCCAGCAGTTCGTTCCCGACTAGCGGGGGGCCGGGGGAGACCCAGTACTTC	CASSSFPTSGGPGETQYF
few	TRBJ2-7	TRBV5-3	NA	TGTGCCAGAAGCTTGATTTCAGGGGACCCCTACGAGCAGTACTTC	CARSLISGDPYEQYF
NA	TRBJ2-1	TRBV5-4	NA	TGTGCCAGCAGCTTGGGCAACAATGAGCAGTTCTTC	CASSLGNNEQFF
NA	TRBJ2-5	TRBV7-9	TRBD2	TGTGCCAGCAGCTTCTCTAGCGGGAGGGAAGAGACCCAGTACTTC	CASSFSSGREETQYF
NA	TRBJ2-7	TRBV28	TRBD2	TGTGCCAGCAGCATAATCCTTCTCGGGGGGGTCCACGAGCAGTACTTC	CASSIILLGGVHEQYF
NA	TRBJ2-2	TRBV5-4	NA	TGTGCCAGCAGCTTGGCCCCCAACACCGGGGAGCTGTTTTTT	CASSLAPNTGELFF
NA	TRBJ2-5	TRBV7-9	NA	TGTGCCAGCGGGCAAGAGACCCAGTACTTC	CASGQETQYF
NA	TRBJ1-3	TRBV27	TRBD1	TGTGCCAGCAGATCGAGGAGACAGGGGGAAGTTTGGAAAAACACCATATATTTT	CASRSRRQGEVWKNTIYF
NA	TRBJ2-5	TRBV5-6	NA	TGTGCCAGCAGCTTGACAGCCCAAGAGACCCAGTACTTC	CASSLTAQETQYF
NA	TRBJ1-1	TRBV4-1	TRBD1	TGCGCCAGCAGCCATATTAACAGGGGGCCGAACACTGAAGCTTTCTTT	CASSHINRGPNTEAFF
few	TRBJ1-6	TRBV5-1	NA	TGCGCCAGCAGCCGGGGGGACAATAATTCACCCCTCCACTTT	CASSRGDNNSPLHF
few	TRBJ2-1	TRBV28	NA	TGTGCCAGCAGTTTATCGGGGCTGAGGGAGCAGTTCTTC	CASSLSGLREQFF
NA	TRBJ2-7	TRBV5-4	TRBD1	TGTGCCAGCAGCTTCTGGGACAGGGTACTCGAGCAGTACTTC	CASSFWDRVLEQYF
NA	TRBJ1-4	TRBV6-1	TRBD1	TGTGCCAGCAGTGTGGGACAGGGGAAGGAAAAACTGTTTTTT	CASSVGQGKEKLFF
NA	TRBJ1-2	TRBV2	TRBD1	TGTGCCAGCGCCCCGGGACAGGGAATGATGTGGGGCTACACCTTC	CASAPGQGMMWGYTF
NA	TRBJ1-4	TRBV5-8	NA	TGTGCCAGCAACCGCCGGGAAAAACTGTTTTTT	CASNRREKLFF
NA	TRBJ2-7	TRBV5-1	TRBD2	TGCGCCAGCGGGACTAGCGGGAACTACGAGCAGTACTTC	CASGTSGNYEQYF
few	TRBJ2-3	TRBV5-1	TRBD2	TGCGCCAGCAGCTTTACTAGCGGGACAGATACGCAGTATTTT	CASSFTSGTDTQYF
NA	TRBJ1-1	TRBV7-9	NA	TGTGCCAGCAGCTTAGTGGGGCCTGAAGCTTTCTTT	CASSLVGPEAFF
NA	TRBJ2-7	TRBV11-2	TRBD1	TGTGCCAGCAGCCGGGACAGGTTAACCTACGAGCAGTACTTC	CASSRDRLTYEQYF
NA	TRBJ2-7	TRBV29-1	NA	TGCAGCGTTGCAGAGGGGCACGAGCAGTACTTC	CSVAEGHEQYF
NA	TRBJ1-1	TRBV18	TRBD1	TGTGCCAGCTCCCCATCCAGGGGGCAGCTCTTT	CASSPSRGQLF
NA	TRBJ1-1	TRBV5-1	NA	TGCGCCAGCAGCTACAATCAGGGCCAGAACACTGAAGCTTTCTTT	CASSYNQGQNTEAFF
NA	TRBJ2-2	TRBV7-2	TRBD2	TGTGCCAGCAGCTTAATGGCTAGCGGGAGCAACACCGGGGAGCTGTTTTTT	CASSLMASGSNTGELFF
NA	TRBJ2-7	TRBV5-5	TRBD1	TGTGCCAGCAGCTTTAGTTCAGGGGGCTATAACGAGCAGTACTTC	CASSFSSGGYNEQYF
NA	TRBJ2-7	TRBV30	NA	TGTGCCTGGAGGGCCGAGGGGGGTTCCTACGAGCAGTACTTC	CAWRAEGGSYEQYF
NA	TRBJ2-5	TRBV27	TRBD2	TGTGCCAGCAGTGCCGGGACTAATATAGAGACCCAGTACTTC	CASSAGTNIETQYF
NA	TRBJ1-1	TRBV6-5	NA	TGTGCCAGCACCCTCCGGCAGGGCAGCACTGAAGCTTTCTTT	CASTLRQGSTEAFF
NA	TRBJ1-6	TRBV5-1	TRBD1	TGCGCCAGCAGCTTGGTTGGACAGGGGATCCTTTCACCCCTCCACTTT	CASSLVGQGILSPLHF
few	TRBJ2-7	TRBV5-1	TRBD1	TGCGCCAGCACCCTGCAGGGACAGGACTACGAGCAGTACTTC	CASTLQGQDYEQYF
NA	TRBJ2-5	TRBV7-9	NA	TGTGCCAGCAGCTTAGCAGACAAGGGGCGGTTTCAAGAGACCCAGTACTTC	CASSLADKGRFQETQYF
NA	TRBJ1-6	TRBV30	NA	TGTGCCTGGAGACCGCTTCTCTCCTATAATTCACCCCTCCACTTT	CAWRPLLSYNSPLHF
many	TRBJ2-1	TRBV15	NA	TGTGCCACCAGCAGAGACCTGGGGTACAACAATGAGCAGTTCTTC	CATSRDLGYNNEQFF
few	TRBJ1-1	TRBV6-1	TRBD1	TGTGCCAGCAGAGACAGGGTTTCGATGAACACTGAAGCTTTCTTT	CASRDRVSMNTEAFF
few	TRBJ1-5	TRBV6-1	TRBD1	TGTGCCAGCAGTGAACCCCGAGGGAGGACAGGGGGCAATCAGCCCCAGCATTTT	CASSEPRGRTGGNQPQHF
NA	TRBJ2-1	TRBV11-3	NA	TGTGCCAGCAGCTCAAGATGGGGCGAGCAGTTCTTC	CASSSRWGEQFF
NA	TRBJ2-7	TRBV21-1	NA	TGTGCCAGCAGCAAATCGGGGGGACAGGGACCCTACGAGCAGTACTTC	CASSKSGGQGPYEQYF
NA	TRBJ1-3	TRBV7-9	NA	TGTGCCAGCAGCTTACTCTCTGGAAACACCATATATTTT	CASSLLSGNTIYF
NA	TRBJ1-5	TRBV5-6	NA	TGTGCCAGCAGCCTGGGGGGCCAAACTCAGCCCCAGCATTTT	CASSLGGQTQPQHF
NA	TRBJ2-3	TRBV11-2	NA	TGTGCCAGCAGCTTTTTCCAATCGGATGCGCAGTATTTT	CASSFFQSDAQYF
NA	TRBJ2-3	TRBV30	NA	TGTGCCTGGAAGACGTCAGGGGCAGATACGCAGTATTTT	CAWKTSGADTQYF
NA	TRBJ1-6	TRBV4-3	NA	TGCGCCAGCAGCCAAGAACACGCTAGCTCCTATAATTCACCCCTCCACTTT	CASSQEHASSYNSPLHF
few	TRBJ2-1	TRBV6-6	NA	TGTGCCAGCAGTTCACAGCGAGCCCTCTACAATGAGCAGTTCTTC	CASSSQRALYNEQFF
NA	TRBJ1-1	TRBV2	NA	TGTGCCAGTGCCCTAATGAACACTGAAGCTTTCTTT	CASALMNTEAFF
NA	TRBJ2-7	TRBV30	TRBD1	TGTGCCTGGAGTGACGACTGGACAGGGGGTTTCGACGAGCAGTACTTC	CAWSDDWTGGFDEQYF
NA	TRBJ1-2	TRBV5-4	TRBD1	TGTGCCAGCAGCAAAGGACAGGAGAACTATGGCTACACCTTC	CASSKGQENYGYTF
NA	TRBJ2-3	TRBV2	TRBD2	TGTGCCAGCAGTGACGAAGCGGGAGTAACAGATACGCAGTATTTT	CASSDEAGVTDTQYF